This passage covers 29 T cell receptor beta chains from one sample sequenced in a study of T cell changes during pregnancy in multiple sclerosis. TCRdb's copy holds only in-frame clones and misses some; the assay was immunoSEQ multiplex PCR. The sample records tens of thousands of clones, about 92% being singletons. Here the sequenced sample was CD4+ T cells from peripheral blood mononuclear cells, taken in the second trimester of pregnancy. These receptors were obtained from a female donor with multiple sclerosis, enrolled in a pregnancy study.

This clone was observed a few times. The rearrangement uses TRBV2 and TRBJ1-2, with 8 bases that match TRBD1. The CDR3 covers 14 residues. Germline CDR1 reads SNHLY; CDR2 reads FYNNEI. Trimming at V came to 5 bases and at J to 8 bases, leaving 10 bases not matched to a gene. This CDR3 reads CASSSGTGRKGYTF. The CDR3 bases are TGTGCCAGCAGTTCGGGGACAGGTCGGAAAGGCTACACCTTC.

The chain is built from TRBV7-2 and TRBJ2-4; 9 bases match TRBD2. Germline values: CDR1 SGHTA, CDR2 FQGNSA. The CDR3 is 17 residues long. V trimming: 5 bases; J trimming: 0 bases; junction bases outside the gene matches: 8. This chain's CDR3 is CASSTRGTSLAKNIQYF. CDR3 DNA: TGTGCCAGCAGCACCCGTGGGACTAGCTTAGCCAAAAACATTCAGTACTTC.

J is TRBJ2-1 and V is TRBV4-1; a possible D gene is TRBD2 (6 bases). The CDR3 contains 14 residues. Germline-derived CDR1 and CDR2 are MGHRA and YSYEKL. V dropped 8 bases and J dropped 6 bases, with 17 bases sitting between them. CDR3 in DNA: TGCGCCAGCTCGAACCGGGACTTTACCAATGAGCAGTTCTTC. Translating it yields CASSNRDFTNEQFF.

In this sample, this clone turned up a few times. This chain joins TRBV6-1 and TRBJ1-2; D is undetermined. The V gene lost 2 bases and the J gene lost 8 bases, with 12 bases spanning the gap. Germline assignment: CDR1 MNHNS and CDR2 SASEGT. The CDR3 loop spans 13 amino acids. CDR3 nucleotide sequence: TGTGCCAGCAGTGAAACCCACTCCCTGGGCTACACCTTC. This sequence encodes CASSETHSLGYTF.

The chain has TRBV27 and TRBJ2-6; 8 bases agree with TRBD1. J was trimmed by 3 bases and V by 4 bases; bases with no gene match: 8. Germline V gives CDR1 MNHEY, CDR2 SMNVEV (reference sequence). This CDR3 region has 17 residues. The CDR3 protein is CASSSGQGRSGANVLTF. DNA of the CDR3: TGTGCCAGCAGTTCCGGACAGGGAAGGAGTGGGGCCAACGTCCTGACTTTC.

The chain employs TRBV19 and TRBJ2-5; 7 bases are shared with TRBD1. The CDR3 consists of 15 residues. Trimming took 6 bases from V and 4 from J; bases not matched to a gene: 11. Germline V lookup: CDR1 LNHDA, CDR2 SQIVND (reference sequence). The CDR3 nucleotides read TGTGCCAGTAGCAGAAACAGGGGCCCAACAGAGACCCAGTACTTC. This sequence encodes CASSRNRGPTETQYF.

The count of this clone is one. V is TRBV27 and J is TRBJ2-7; TRBD2 is a possible D gene (5 bases). This CDR3 is 17 amino acids long. Germline values: CDR1 MNHEY, CDR2 SMNVEV (reference sequence). V lost 6 bases, J lost 6 bases, and 27 bases lay in between. CDR3 DNA: TGTGCCAGCAGGGCCCGGGTTAGAGGCAGGAGGTATGGCGAGCAGTACTTC. Protein sequence: CASRARVRGRRYGEQYF.

This chain joins TRBV27 and TRBJ2-7, with 8 bases lining up with TRBD1. The CDR3 runs 14 residues. CDR1 is MNHEY, CDR2 SMNVEV, per germline (reference sequence). V lost 3 bases, J lost 2 bases, and 3 bases stayed unmatched. CDR3 protein: CASSFWGQAYEQYF. As DNA, the CDR3 is TGTGCCAGCAGTTTCTGGGGACAGGCCTACGAGCAGTACTTC.

The rearrangement joins TRBV11-2 to TRBJ2-1, with 9 bases fitting TRBD1. The CDR3 extends over 15 amino acids. Trimming cost V 5 bases and J 7 bases; bases outside gene matches: 9. CDR1 is SGHAT and CDR2 is FQNNGV in the germline V gene. DNA of the CDR3: TGTGCCAGCAGCAACCCCGGGACAGGGAAGAATGAGCAGTTCTTC. Translated: CASSNPGTGKNEQFF.

The chain is built from TRBV2 and TRBJ2-7; D may be TRBD2 (7 bases). V dropped 7 bases and J dropped 4 bases, with 17 bases sitting between them. The CDR3 sequence is 14 residues long. Germline V gene sequence: CDR1 SNHLY, CDR2 FYNNEI. The CDR3 nucleotides read TGTGCCAGCACCGAGGGGGGGGGAGGGTACGAGCAGTACTTC. Protein sequence: CASTEGGGGYEQYF.

The rearrangement joins TRBV7-9 to TRBJ2-5, with a tentative D call TRBD2 (6 bases). Germline V CDR1 and CDR2: SEHNR, FQNEAQ (reference sequence). There are 14 residues in the CDR3. The V and J ends lost 8 bases and 2 bases respectively, with 15 bases between them. CDR3 sequence: CASFRTGGQETQYF. The CDR3 nucleotides read TGTGCCAGCTTCCGAACCGGGGGACAAGAGACCCAGTACTTC.

Turning to this clone: Distinct nucleotide sequences in the sample also encode this CDR3. The chain has TRBV29-1 and TRBJ2-1, with D perhaps TRBD2 (6 bases). Trimming removed 0 bases from V and 0 bases from J, with 12 bases in between. This CDR3 contains 16 residues. Germline CDR1 and CDR2: SQVTM and ANQGSEA. The CDR3 is CSVEERDLPSYNEQFF. CDR3 coding DNA: TGCAGCGTTGAAGAGCGGGACCTACCCTCCTACAATGAGCAGTTCTTC.

This clone showed up just once. This chain joins TRBV2 and TRBJ1-2; D gene uncertain. V lost 6 bases and J 8 bases, leaving 19 bases between the germline ends. Germline lookup yields CDR1 SNHLY and CDR2 FYNNEI. The CDR3 has 14 residues. DNA for the CDR3: TGTGCCAGCAGCGCTTACGGGTTACGTGGAGGCTACACCTTC. Amino acid sequence: CASSAYGLRGGYTF.

In this sample, this clone turned up once. CDR3 in amino acids: CAWSFRASGNTIYF. Here the CDR3 DNA reads TGTGCCTGGAGTTTCAGGGCATCTGGAAACACCATATATTTT. This chain uses TRBV30 with TRBJ1-3, with TRBD1 as a possible D gene (5 bases). Germline values: CDR1 GTSNPN, CDR2 SVGIG (reference sequence). Trimming stripped 2 bases from V and 1 base from J, with 9 bases between. The CDR3 totals 14 residues.

This chain joins TRBV11-1 and TRBJ1-1; D possibly corresponds to TRBD1 (6 bases). Trimming pared 2 bases from V and 4 bases from J, leaving 14 bases between. The CDR3 loop spans 15 amino acids. Germline values: CDR1 SGHAT, CDR2 FQDESV (reference sequence). The CDR3 DNA is TGTGCCAGCAGCTTACGGGGGGGCTTCGGCACTGAAGCTTTCTTT. The encoded protein is CASSLRGGFGTEAFF.

This chain joins TRBV7-6 and TRBJ2-1; 8 nucleotides match TRBD2. The CDR3 loop spans 13 amino acids. The J segment lost 9 bases and the V segment lost 5 bases, leaving 6 bases of the junction unmatched. CDR1 and CDR2 from the germline V gene are SGHVS and FNYEAQ. The CDR3 DNA is TGTGCCAGCAGCCGGACTAGCAATAGTGAGCAGTTCTTC. This gives the protein CASSRTSNSEQFF.

CDR3 region: CASSIGQYSNQPQHF. The CDR3 nucleotides are TGTGCCAGCAGCATAGGACAGTATAGCAATCAGCCCCAGCATTTT. This sequence joins TRBV6-5 and TRBJ1-5; a weak D match, TRBD1 (6 bases). Trimming cost V 6 bases and J 0 bases, with 12 bases left between them. CDR3 length equals 15 residues. Germline V gene lookup returns CDR1 MNHEY and CDR2 SVGAGI.

This CDR3 is CAISRSGEEQFF. The CDR3 bases are TGTGCCATCAGCCGAAGCGGGGAAGAGCAGTTCTTC. The J gene is TRBJ2-1, the V gene TRBV10-3; 7 bases fit TRBD2. Germline-derived CDR1 and CDR2 are ENHRY and SYGVKD. J gave up 10 bases and V 6 bases, and 6 bases lay outside the gene matches. This CDR3 comprises 12 residues.

The chain uses TRBV6-5 and TRBJ2-5, with 9 bases that match TRBD1. Germline lookup yields CDR1 MNHEY and CDR2 SVGAGI. The V and J ends lost 0 bases and 7 bases, in that order; junction bases with no gene match: 9. This CDR3 region has 16 residues. CDR3 nucleotide sequence: TGTGCCAGCAGTTACTCCGTCGGGACAGGGATGGGGACCCAGTACTTC. Translating it yields CASSYSVGTGMGTQYF.

J is TRBJ1-2 and V is TRBV19; TRBD1 aligns across 11 bases. The V gene's germline CDR1 is LNHDA and CDR2 SQIVND (reference sequence). The length of the CDR3 is 14 residues. After removal of 4 bases from V and 7 bases from J, the junction contained 5 bases not matched to a gene. The CDR3: CASSTGTGGLGYTF. CDR3 nucleotides: TGTGCCAGTAGTACCGGGACAGGGGGTCTTGGCTACACCTTC.

The genes are TRBV19 and TRBJ1-1, with D possibly TRBD1 on 6 matching bases. The CDR3 length is 14 residues. CDR1 and CDR2 from the germline V gene are LNHDA and SQIVND (reference sequence). Trimming pared 4 bases from V and 0 bases from J, leaving 9 bases between. In nucleotides, the CDR3 is TGTGCCAGTAGTAAAGACAGGCTGAACACTGAAGCTTTCTTT. Its protein is CASSKDRLNTEAFF.

The gene calls are TRBV19 and TRBJ2-1; 9 bases fit TRBD1. CDR1 is LNHDA and CDR2 is SQIVND in the germline V gene (reference sequence). This CDR3 comprises 19 residues. The trim removed 8 bases at V and 3 bases at J, leaving 20 bases unmatched. CDR3 nucleotides: TGTGCCAGTTCCCCAGCTGGGACAGGGCAACCCAAACTCTACAATGAGCAGTTCTTC. Its protein product is CASSPAGTGQPKLYNEQFF.

The V call is TRBV6-5, the J call TRBJ1-2, with a weak D call TRBD1 (5 bases). CDR1 is MNHEY, CDR2 SVGAGI, per germline. Trimming removed 2 bases from V and 3 bases from J, with 10 bases in between. This CDR3 spans 14 amino acids. This chain's CDR3 is CASSYRGNDYGYTF. The CDR3 region has the DNA TGTGCCAGCAGTTACCGGGGGAACGACTATGGCTACACCTTC.

This clone has just a few counts. The chain has TRBV6-5 and TRBJ1-1; D may be TRBD1 (5 bases). V was pared by 1 base and J by 4 bases, with 10 bases between. Germline CDR1 is MNHEY and CDR2 is SVGAGI. This CDR3 contains 14 residues. The CDR3 loop is CASSYLYGGTEAFF. CDR3 in DNA: TGTGCCAGCAGTTACTTATACGGGGGCACTGAAGCTTTCTTT.

V usage is TRBV5-6 and J usage is TRBJ2-7; 7 bases fit TRBD2. Germline CDR1 is SGHDT and CDR2 is YYEEEE. V shed 1 base and J 0 bases; nucleotides not matched to a gene: 7. The CDR3 sequence is 16 residues long. DNA for the CDR3: TGTGCCAGCAGCTTGCTTACGGGAGGTATCTCCTACGAGCAGTACTTC. Its protein is CASSLLTGGISYEQYF. The complete variable domain, with remaining parts taken from reference TRBV5-6 and TRBJ2-7, reads DAGVTQSPTHLIKTRGQQVTLRCSPKSGHDTVSWYQQALGQGPQFIFQYYEEEERQRGNFPDRFSGHQFPNYSSELNVNALLLGDSALYLCASSLLTGGISYEQYFGPGTRLTVT.

This chain joins TRBV13 and TRBJ2-1; TRBD2 agrees at 10 bases. This CDR3 spans 20 amino acids. Germline trimming cut 4 bases from V and 1 base from J; bases unmatched to any gene: 16. Looked up from germline, CDR1 is PRHDT and CDR2 is FYEKMQ (reference sequence). The CDR3 here is CASSSQRGLAGVWSYNEQFF. The CDR3 bases are TGTGCCAGCAGCTCCCAGAGGGGTCTAGCGGGAGTTTGGTCCTACAATGAGCAGTTCTTC.

The J gene is TRBJ2-7, the V gene TRBV6-1; 9 nucleotides line up with TRBD2. Germline V gene sequence: CDR1 MNHNS, CDR2 SASEGT. V shed 9 bases and J 0 bases; nucleotides not matched to a gene: 9. CDR3 size: 15 residues. The CDR3: CASEVSGRLSYEQYF. The CDR3 bases are TGTGCCAGTGAAGTGAGCGGGAGGCTCTCCTACGAGCAGTACTTC.

V and J are TRBV11-2 and TRBJ2-3, with 9 bases lining up with TRBD2. J gave up 4 bases and V 3 bases, and 14 bases lay outside the gene matches. The CDR3 totals 18 residues. CDR1 SGHAT and CDR2 FQNNGV come from the germline V gene. For the CDR3, the DNA is TGTGCCAGCAGCTTTCAAGCGGGAGGCGTGGCCGGGTCAGATACGCAGTATTTT. Translated: CASSFQAGGVAGSDTQYF.

This clone came up once. The J gene is TRBJ1-3, the V gene TRBV28; D remains unclear. The CDR3 is made up of 15 amino acids. Trimming stripped 2 bases from V and 0 bases from J, with 8 bases between. Germline CDR1 and CDR2: MDHEN and SYDVKM. The CDR3 DNA is TGTGCCAGCAGTTTAGCGGGCCTCTCTGGAAACACCATATATTTT. Residues: CASSLAGLSGNTIYF.